This T cell receptor (beta chain) derives from a study of cytomegalovirus exposure and HLA in healthy donors. Across the whole study: Inside one of the first data releases sat roughly 80 million unique TCRs taken from HLA-typed donors. Overall study results and limits: At a 0.05 false discovery rate, a later analysis found about 17,000 TCR beta sequences to be associated with HLA alleles. Reported results showed that the classifier diagnosed cytomegalovirus status with high specificity and sensitivity. Among immune exposure information, only CMV serostatus was available.

Remarks on this clone: What it binds is unknown.

V lost 0 bases and J 7 bases, leaving 10 bases between the germline ends. Per the germline V gene, CDR1 is SEHNR and CDR2 is FQNEAQ (reference sequence). The CDR3 runs to 14 residues. PCR involved 60 Vbeta and 13 Jbeta primers. The method was immunoSEQ multiplex PCR; TCRdb's version includes in-frame clones alone and lacks a portion of them. This repertoire includes fewer than 200,000 clones. Sequencing used PBMCs. This chain links TRBV7-9 with TRBJ1-5, with TRBD1 as a possible D gene (5 bases). The source of this sequence is a man younger than 40 in good health and CMV-seronegative. The CDR3 DNA is TGTGCCAGCAGCTTAGCAGGGAGGGGACAGCCCCAGCATTTT. Protein sequence: CASSLAGRGQPQHF.